This TCR beta chain was retrieved from a study of blood T cell repertoires in COVID-19. V was pared by 0 bases and J by 4 bases, with 6 bases between. CDR1 is SGHAT, CDR2 FQNNGV, per germline. CDR3 length: 13 residues. In the original workflow: Nucleated cell number was recorded as an estimate derived from reference gene primer amplification. Only in-frame clones appear in the TCRdb table, and some are missing; sequencing was by immunoSEQ multiplex PCR. D and trimming come from the DNA, and the V and J calls and clone size come from that table. The data contain 240,000 or so clones, about 80% of them singletons.

The sequenced material came from peripheral blood. V is TRBV11-2 and J is TRBJ1-2; D is perhaps TRBD1 (5 bases). The sequence was obtained from an elderly woman with acute or convalescent COVID-19. CDR3 nucleotides: TGTGCCAGCAGCTTAGACAGGGCCTATGGCTACACCTTC. This gives the protein CASSLDRAYGYTF. Filled out from reference TRBV11-2 and TRBJ1-2, the complete variable domain reads EAGVAQSPRYKIIEKRQSVAFWCNPISGHATLYWYQQILGQGPKLLIQFQNNGVVDDSQLPKDRFSAERLKGVDSTLKIQPAKLEDSAVYLCASSLDRAYGYTFGSGTRLTVV.